This is a list of T cell receptor beta chains from one sample in a study of early T cells in non-severe SARS-CoV-2 infection. TCRdb called the 5' RACE reads again in MiXCR, with one record for every CDR3 protein. The table lists some 26,000 distinct CDR3 sequences, approximately 4.8% of them singletons, with roughly 5.9% in the top ten. Sequencing was done on a sample of whole blood. The receptors shown here come from an adult who was a healthcare worker with PCR-confirmed SARS-CoV-2 infection or an uninfected control (not recorded which). The CDR3 runs from the conserved cysteine through the conserved F or W.

V: TRBV9
length: 15
J: TRBJ2-2
CDR3: CASSVPGTSPGELFF

V: TRBV6-6
length: 14
J: TRBJ2-1
CDR3: CASRMDRGHGEQFF

V: TRBV18
length: 13
J: TRBJ1-1
CDR3: CASSDLRNTEAFF

V: TRBV12-3/TRBV12-4
length: 15
J: TRBJ2-1
CDR3: CASSLKRSSYNEQFF

V: TRBV24-1
length: 12
J: TRBJ2-7
CDR3: CATSAQGYEQYF

V: TRBV28
length: 13
J: TRBJ1-2
CDR3: CASSLRGDYGYTF

V: TRBV5-1
length: 16
J: TRBJ2-1
CDR3: CASSRPGTVSYNEQFF

V: TRBV4-1
length: 15
J: TRBJ2-1
CDR3: CASSHGTSDYNEQFF

V: TRBV20-1
length: 12
J: TRBJ2-1
CDR3: CSAGGSYNEQFF

V: TRBV11-2
length: 17
J: TRBJ2-5
CDR3: CASSPLLAGGSQETQYF

V: TRBV29-1
length: 11
J: TRBJ2-5
CDR3: CSVEPTETQYF

V: TRBV12-3/TRBV12-4
length: 16
J: TRBJ2-1
CDR3: CASSLGGTGSYNEQFF

V: TRBV6-5
length: 17
J: TRBJ2-5
CDR3: CASSYPTGGGPQETQYF

V: TRBV6-5
length: 16
J: TRBJ1-3
CDR3: CASSYSDAEAGNTIYF

V: TRBV7-2
length: 15
J: TRBJ2-3
CDR3: CASSFTGMSTDTQYF

V: TRBV29-1
length: 12
J: TRBJ2-5
CDR3: CSVADSQETQYF

V: TRBV7-2
length: 16
J: TRBJ1-6
CDR3: CASSLNIGTGVSPLHF

V: TRBV7-2
length: 16
J: TRBJ1-1
CDR3: CASSQSAGRMNTEAFF

V: TRBV2
length: 14
J: TRBJ2-4
CDR3: CASQRREAKNIQYF

V: TRBV20-1
length: 14
J: TRBJ2-1
CDR3: CSARVGGSVNEQFF

V: TRBV7-9
length: 14
J: TRBJ1-2
CDR3: CASSLDPGRHGYTF

V: TRBV20-1
length: 17
J: TRBJ2-3
CDR3: CSASMPLAGGLTDTQYF

V: TRBV6-5
length: 13
J: TRBJ2-2
CDR3: CASSYGYTGELFF

V: TRBV24-1
length: 19
J: TRBJ1-5
CDR3: CATSDTPKTGRYSNQPQHF

V: TRBV28
length: 13
J: TRBJ2-5
CDR3: CASRVGGQETQYF

V: TRBV6-6
length: 16
J: TRBJ1-4
CDR3: CASSYRGGSTNEKLFF

V: TRBV10-3
length: 16
J: TRBJ2-2
CDR3: CAIERRMTENTGELFF

V: TRBV27
length: 16
J: TRBJ1-1
CDR3: CASSFHSTGEETEAFF

V: TRBV20-1
length: 14
J: TRBJ1-4
CDR3: CSARRDATNEKLFF

V: TRBV5-3
length: 14
J: TRBJ2-5
CDR3: CARSGREPEETQYF

V: TRBV20-1
length: 15
J: TRBJ1-1
CDR3: CSARGEGRGNTEAFF

V: TRBV12-3/TRBV12-4
length: 15
J: TRBJ2-3
CDR3: CASSPGQGRTDTQYF

V: TRBV29-1
length: 11
J: TRBJ2-5
CDR3: CSVVGGETQYF

V: TRBV4-1
length: 16
J: TRBJ2-3
CDR3: CASSPRSIPSTDTQYF

V: TRBV7-8
length: 14
J: TRBJ2-7
CDR3: CASSSRQGGYEQYF

V: TRBV9
length: 17
J: TRBJ2-1
CDR3: CASSVVIPGQGYNEQFF

V: TRBV18
length: 17
J: TRBJ1-3
CDR3: CASSPGQGLMNGNTIYF

V: TRBV25-1
length: 15
J: TRBJ2-6
CDR3: CASSSLSSGANVLTF

V: TRBV18
length: 15
J: TRBJ1-4
CDR3: CASSDGTGDNEKLFF

V: TRBV3-1
length: 13
J: TRBJ1-1
CDR3: CASSQGLGTEAFF

V: TRBV7-2
length: 15
J: TRBJ2-1
CDR3: CASSLEGGGYNEQFF

V: TRBV3-1
length: 17
J: TRBJ2-5
CDR3: CASSPSGSEQIQETQYF

V: TRBV6-2/TRBV6-3
length: 16
J: TRBJ2-2
CDR3: CASSPDIVGYTGELFF

V: TRBV5-1
length: 15
J: TRBJ1-4
CDR3: CASSLARAGNEKLFF

V: TRBV18
length: 18
J: TRBJ2-1
CDR3: CASSPPRGAAPPGNEQFF

V: TRBV18
length: 17
J: TRBJ2-7
CDR3: CASSPPGTSGGTYEQYF

V: TRBV7-2
length: 14
J: TRBJ2-7
CDR3: CASSLAGGTYEQYF

V: TRBV5-5
length: 16
J: TRBJ2-1
CDR3: CASSLATGLSYNEQFF

V: TRBV15
length: 16
J: TRBJ2-3
CDR3: CATSRHPGESTDTQYF

V: TRBV7-9
length: 13
J: TRBJ1-6
CDR3: CASSPTGNSLLHF

V: TRBV29-1
length: 13
J: TRBJ2-4
CDR3: CSVEGLGQDIQYF

V: TRBV19
length: 15
J: TRBJ2-1
CDR3: CASTLGQGSWNEQFF

V: TRBV4-3
length: 16
J: TRBJ2-7
CDR3: CASSQGLAGGTYEQYF

V: TRBV2
length: 14
J: TRBJ2-5
CDR3: CASSESPFQETQYF

V: TRBV5-6
length: 15
J: TRBJ1-2
CDR3: CASTTYLQGVYGYTF

V: TRBV6-1
length: 17
J: TRBJ2-7
CDR3: CASSGGAGRPTTYEQYF

V: TRBV7-2
length: 15
J: TRBJ1-2
CDR3: CASSLAGQKNYGYTF

V: TRBV18
length: 14
J: TRBJ1-1
CDR3: CASSPQPDGSEAFF

V: TRBV6-1
length: 17
J: TRBJ1-4
CDR3: CASSEVGYGALNEKLFF

V: TRBV12-3/TRBV12-4
length: 16
J: TRBJ1-1
CDR3: CASSPRQRPRGTEAFF